The 21 T cell receptor gamma chains below come from one sample, sequenced in a study of gammadelta T cells in human blood. TCRdb re-processed the RT-PCR reads using CATT. The sample shows approximately 500 gamma-chain clones, 4% to 6% of them seen only once. Sequencing was performed on Vgamma9Vdelta2 gamma-delta T cells from fetal blood. The source of these receptors is a human fetus.

This clone rates as large. This chain links TRGV9 with TRGJP. Germline CDR1 reads GITISATS; CDR2 reads ISYDGTV (reference sequence). The CDR3 runs to 15 residues. Trimming took 0 bases from V and 9 from J; bases not matched to a gene: 2. The CDR3 DNA is TGTGCCTTGTGGGAGGTGTGGTTGGGCAAAAAAATCAAGGTATTT. The encoded protein is CALWEVWLGKKIKVF.

This clone has a handful of counts. This DNA translates differently at residue 7 from the TCRdb protein, which is that of a much larger clone; a read error is likely, and the protein shown is the DNA's own translation. Other DNA sequences from this sample encode an identical CDR3 as well. V usage is TRGV9 and J usage is TRGJP. This CDR3 contains 16 residues. V lost 0 bases, J lost 7 bases, and 3 bases stayed unmatched. Germline CDR1 is GITISATS and CDR2 is ISYDGTV (reference sequence). In nucleotides, the CDR3 is TGTGCCTTGTGGGAGGTGTGGGAGTTGGGCAAAAAAATCAAGGTATTT. Its translation: CALWEVWELGKKIKVF.

The J gene was recorded as TRGJP; no V gene was called. The CDR3 contains 16 residues. The CDR3 nucleotides are TGTGCCACCTGGGACAGGCAAGAGTTGGGCAAAAAAATCAAGGTATTT. Its translation: CATWDRQELGKKIKVF.

A few counts support this clone. This chain connects TRGV9 to TRGJ1 or TRGJ2. No J gene is reported in TCRdb; it was inferred here by comparing the DNA with germline. V shed 0 bases and J 6 bases; nucleotides not matched to a gene: 14. Germline CDR1 GITISATS, CDR2 ISYDGTV (reference sequence). This CDR3 is 16 amino acids long. The CDR3 spells CALWEVSSRGGYKKLF. The CDR3 DNA follows: TGTGCCTTGTGGGAGGTGAGCTCCAGGGGTGGTTATAAGAAACTCTTT.

This clone is classed as large. The chain carries TRGV9 and TRGJP. Germline loops: CDR1 GITISATS, CDR2 ISYDGTV (reference sequence). CDR3 length equals 13 residues. V trimming: 3 bases; J trimming: 10 bases; junction bases outside the gene matches: 0. The CDR3 nucleotides read TGTGCCTTGTGGGAGTTGGGCAAAAAAATCAAGGTATTT. As protein: CALWELGKKIKVF.

In this sample, this clone is large. The genes are TRGV8 and TRGJ1 or TRGJ2. The trim removed 0 bases at V and 6 bases at J, leaving 2 bases unmatched. The CDR3 length is 12 residues. Germline V gives CDR1 VENAVY, CDR2 YDSYNSRV. CDR3 region: CATWDRLYKKLF. The CDR3 DNA is TGTGCCACCTGGGATAGGCTTTATAAGAAACTCTTT.

In this sample, this clone is large (0.1 to 1%). The chain carries TRGV10 and TRGJP1. TRGV10 is recorded as an ORF, its role being uncertain. The CDR3 contains 11 residues. With 11 bases clipped from V and 2 bases from J, the junction kept 0 bases outside the gene matches. CDR3 residues: CAATTGWFKIF. The DNA of the CDR3 is TGTGCTGCGACCACTGGTTGGTTCAAGATATTT.

Sample share makes this clone medium-sized. Although no V gene was called, TRGJP2 is the J gene. This CDR3 contains 13 residues. CDR3 sequence reads: CATWDSSDWIKTF. CDR3 nucleotides: TGTGCCACCTGGGACAGTAGTGATTGGATCAAGACGTTT.

Sample share makes this clone large. The J gene is TRGJP, the V gene TRGV9. The CDR3 runs 16 residues. The germline gives CDR1 GITISATS, CDR2 ISYDGTV (reference sequence). The junction had 3 bases not matched to a gene; V was cut back by 3 bases and J by 4 bases. CDR3 amino acids: CALWETQELGKKIKVF. The CDR3 bases are TGTGCCTTGTGGGAGACTCAAGAGTTGGGCAAAAAAATCAAGGTATTT.

This clone is labeled as large. The same CDR3 also results from other DNA sequences found in this sample. The chain links TRGV9 to TRGJP. The CDR3 has 16 residues. V gave up 0 bases and J gave up 7 bases; unmatched junction bases: 3. The germline V gene encodes CDR1 GITISATS and CDR2 ISYDGTV (reference sequence). The CDR3 reads CALWEVKELGKKIKVF. CDR3 coding DNA: TGTGCCTTGTGGGAGGTGAAGGAGTTGGGCAAAAAAATCAAGGTATTT.

By proportion, this clone is large. A clone one base away is much larger, so this may be a read error. This rearrangement joins TRGV10 to TRGJP1. TRGV10 is treated as an ORF (open reading frame) with a function not yet certain. This CDR3 is built from 14 residues. The V and J ends lost 8 bases and 0 bases, in that order; junction bases with no gene match: 4. CDR3 sequence (DNA): TGTGCTGCGTGGGATCATACCACTGGTTGGTTCAAGATATTT. It yields the protein CAAWDHTTGWFKIF.

This clone qualifies as medium-sized. The chain combines TRGV10 with TRGJP1. TRGV10 is assigned to the ORF class and has an uncertain function. The CDR3 has 15 residues. With V trimmed by 8 bases and J by 0 bases, 7 bases remained unmatched. The CDR3 loop reads CAAWDRNTTGWFKIF. Here the CDR3 DNA reads TGTGCTGCGTGGGATAGAAATACCACTGGTTGGTTCAAGATATTT.

The table lists this clone with a few counts. At the DNA level, this CDR3 is encoded by other sequences in the same sample as well. The chain is built from TRGV9 and TRGJP. Germline V gene lookup returns CDR1 GITISATS and CDR2 ISYDGTV (reference sequence). J gave up 11 bases and V 0 bases, and 4 bases lay outside the gene matches. This CDR3 has 15 amino acids. CDR3 nucleotides: TGTGCCTTGTGGGAGGTGCGGCTGGGCAAAAAAATCAAGGTATTT. Translation gives CALWEVRLGKKIKVF.

V is TRGV3 and J is TRGJ1 or TRGJ2. This CDR3 region has 12 residues. After removal of 3 bases from V and 9 bases from J, the junction contained 8 bases not matched to a gene. Germline V gene lookup returns CDR1 VTNTFY and CDR2 YDVSTARD (reference sequence). CDR3 in amino acids: CATWDGRIKKLF. The CDR3 DNA sequence: TGTGCCACCTGGGACGGGCGAATTAAGAAACTCTTT.

Sample share makes this clone large. A far more abundant clone sits one base away, making this likely a read error. Other DNA sequences in this sample translate to the same CDR3. This rearrangement joins TRGV9 to TRGJP. The CDR3 has 16 residues. Germline V gives CDR1 GITISATS, CDR2 ISYDGTV (reference sequence). Germline trimming cut 3 bases from V and 3 bases from J; bases unmatched to any gene: 2. This CDR3 reads CALWELQELGKKIKVF. The CDR3 region has the DNA TGTGCCTTGTGGGAGCTGCAAGAGTTGGGCAAAAAAATCAAGGTATTT.

A remark on this clone: A much more abundant neighbour one base away suggests this may be a read error. The DNA is left out, because the CDR3 cannot be placed on it with certainty; the CDR3 is given as TCRdb lists it. V gene TRGV8 was called; the J gene was not. The CDR3 has 31 residues if both end residues are counted. Per the germline V gene, CDR1 is VENAVY and CDR2 is YDSYNSRV. The CDR3 is CATWDRIIIRNALAVEQHLLSQVSIGRIQHF.

Worth noting for this clone: Sequence at one end of the junction differs from germline and may be a read error. In the same sample, other DNA sequences code for this CDR3. This chain links TRGV9 with TRGJP. Germline CDR1 reads GITISATS; CDR2 reads ISYDGTV (reference sequence). This CDR3 has 16 residues. The CDR3 region has the DNA TGTGCCTTGTGGGATCCCCAAGAGTTGGGCAAAAAGATCAAGGTATTT. It encodes CALWDPQELGKKIKVF.

As for this clone: Being one base from a much bigger clone, this may be a read error. Because the CDR3's place on the DNA is in doubt, the DNA is left out and the CDR3 is given as listed by TCRdb. A V gene of TRGV5 was called, but no J gene was assigned. Germline V gene lookup returns CDR1 VINAFY and CDR2 YDVSNSKD. Both ends counted, the CDR3 spans 30 residues. This CDR3 reads CATWDRHERNSLAVEQHLLSQVSIGRVQHF.

By share, this clone ranks as medium-sized (0.01 to 0.1%). This rearrangement joins TRGV9 to TRGJP. The CDR3 covers 17 residues. Germline V gives CDR1 GITISATS, CDR2 ISYDGTV (reference sequence). The ends lost 0 bases at V and 6 bases at J; junction bases unmatched: 5. The CDR3 bases are TGTGCCTTGTGGGAGGTGCACGGAGAGTTGGGCAAAAAAATCAAGGTATTT. The encoded protein is CALWEVHGELGKKIKVF.

In its sample, this clone is medium-sized. The chain uses TRGV9 and TRGJP. This CDR3 is built from 15 residues. V shed 4 bases and J 7 bases; nucleotides not matched to a gene: 4. CDR1 and CDR2 from the germline V gene are GITISATS and ISYDGTV (reference sequence). The CDR3 DNA sequence: TGTGCCTTGTGGGATGACGAGTTGGGCAAAAAAATCAAGGTATTT. Translating gives CALWDDELGKKIKVF.

By proportion, this clone is medium-sized. This sample also contains other DNA sequences that code for the same CDR3. This sequence joins TRGV9 and TRGJ1 or TRGJ2. From germline, CDR1 is GITISATS and CDR2 ISYDGTV (reference sequence). J gave up 1 base and V 5 bases, and 5 bases lay outside the gene matches. The CDR3 extends over 13 amino acids. The CDR3 DNA follows: TGTGCCTTGTGGGGCCGAAATTATTATAAGAAACTCTTT. Its protein product is CALWGRNYYKKLF.